This record concerns one T cell receptor (beta chain) sequence. Assay used: immunoSEQ multiplex PCR; TCRdb lists only in-frame clones, some missing. The sample holds about 15,000 clones, more than 70% seen once. The CDR3 extends over 16 amino acids. Germline V lookup: CDR1 MGHRA, CDR2 YSYEKL. The data stem from a study of somatic mutations in cytotoxic T cells in rheumatoid arthritis. V usage is TRBV4-1 and J usage is TRBJ2-5; no firm D call. TRBJ2-7 matches the DNA end more closely, so the J call is doubtful. The receptor comes from an adult with rheumatoid arthritis. Specimen: CD8+ T cells sorted from blood. The CDR3, as DNA: TGCGCCAGCAGCCCCACGCATAGCTCTCCCTCCTACGAGCAGTACTTC. Translation gives CASSPTHSSPSYEQYF.